The sequence of this T cell receptor beta chain was determined in a study of shared clonotypes between healthy human individuals. The overall study: Those who served as donors were two women and three men between the ages of 18 and 49. Study-wide results and caveats: Some clonotypes were shared by all four sorted-subset donors, while others were not shared. The non-shared ones had lower generation probabilities than the shared ones. An anticipated effect of sequencing depth on clonotype sharing among donors was recognized.

About this clone: Its matching antigen is unknown.

Trimming pared 7 bases from V and 3 bases from J, leaving 16 bases between. This CDR3 region has 13 residues. Germline CDR1 is GTSNPN and CDR2 is SVGIG (reference sequence). CD45RA+ naive and CD45RA-negative memory subsets were separated from CD4+ cells. Profiling relied on immunoSEQ multiplex PCR, and the TCRdb table lists in-frame clones only, not all of them. This table has over a million clones, around 74% appearing once. Input material: memory CD4+ T cells sorted from blood. Noted subset: CD45RA-negative fraction. The TCR comes from a man aged 18 to 30 in good health. The rearrangement joins TRBV30 to TRBJ2-7, with D perhaps matching TRBD2 (5 bases). CDR3 residues: CAYIARHLYEQYF. Written as DNA, the CDR3 is TGTGCCTACATAGCGCGGCACCTCTACGAGCAGTACTTC. The full variable domain, with the rest looked up from reference TRBV30 and TRBJ2-7, is SQTIHQWPATLVQPVGSPLSLECTVEGTSNPNLYWYRQAAGRGLQLLFYSVGIGQISSEVPQNLSASRPQDRQFILSSKKLLLSDSGFYLCAYIARHLYEQYFGPGTRLTVT.